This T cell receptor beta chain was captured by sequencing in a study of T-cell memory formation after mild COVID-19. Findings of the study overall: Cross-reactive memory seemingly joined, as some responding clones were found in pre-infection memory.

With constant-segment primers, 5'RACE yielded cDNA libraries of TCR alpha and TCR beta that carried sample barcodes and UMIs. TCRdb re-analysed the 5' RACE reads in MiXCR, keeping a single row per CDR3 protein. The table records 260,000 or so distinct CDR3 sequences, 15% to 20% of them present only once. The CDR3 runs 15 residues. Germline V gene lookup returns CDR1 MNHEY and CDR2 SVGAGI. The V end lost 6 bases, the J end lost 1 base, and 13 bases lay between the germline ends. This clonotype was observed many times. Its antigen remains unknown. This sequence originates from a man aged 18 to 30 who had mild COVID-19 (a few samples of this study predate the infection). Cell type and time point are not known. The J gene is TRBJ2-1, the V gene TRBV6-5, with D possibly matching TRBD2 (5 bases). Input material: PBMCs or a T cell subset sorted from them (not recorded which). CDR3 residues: CASSPDGGSYNEQFF. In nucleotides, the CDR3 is TGTGCCAGCAGCCCCGACGGAGGTTCCTACAATGAGCAGTTCTTC.